Shown below are 27 T cell receptor beta chains from a single sample sequenced in a study of T cell repertoires in cytomegalovirus infection. Their cognate antigens are unknown. TCRdb reprocessed the reads with MiXCR, giving one entry per CDR3 protein. The sample lists 100,000 to 150,000 distinct CDR3 sequences, about 24% occurring once. Sequences were obtained from PBMCs, sequenced either directly or after in vitro stimulation (not recorded which). The receptors here all came from a human donor in good health (CMV status not recorded). Some clones in this sample may be carry-over from other donors' samples.

CDR3 loop: CSATISDYEQYF. In DNA form, the CDR3 reads TGCAGCGCAACGATTAGCGACTACGAGCAGTACTTC. The J gene is TRBJ2-7, the V gene TRBV29-1, with a possible D match to TRBD2 (5 bases). V lost 7 bases and J 3 bases, leaving 13 bases between the germline ends. CDR1 and CDR2 from the germline V gene are SQVTM and ANQGSEA. This CDR3 contains 12 residues.

This clonotype showed up many times. The chain's CDR3 is CASSPSRLASETQYF. In DNA form, the CDR3 reads TGTGCCAGCAGCCCATCCCGACTCGCAAGTGAGACCCAGTACTTC. The rearrangement joins TRBV7-2 to TRBJ2-5, with unresolved D. Germline CDR1 SGHTA, CDR2 FQGNSA. The CDR3 contains 15 residues. Trimming cost V 5 bases and J 5 bases, with 18 bases left between them. The full variable domain, in which reference TRBV7-2 and TRBJ2-5 provide the parts outside the CDR3, is GAGVSQSPSNKVTEKGKDVELRCDPISGHTALYWYRQSLGQGLEFLIYFQGNSAPDKSGLPSDRFSAERTGGSVSTLTIQRTQQEDSAVYLCASSPSRLASETQYFGPGTRLLVL.

This clonotype was detected a few times. This chain connects TRBV19 to TRBJ2-1; D may be TRBD1 (5 bases). Germline V gene data show CDR1 as LNHDA and CDR2 as SQIVND (reference sequence). The CDR3 loop spans 15 amino acids. Trimming stripped 3 bases from V and 2 bases from J, with 11 bases between. CDR3 nucleotide sequence: TGTGCCAGTAGTATGGGAAGGGGAACCTACAATGAGCAGTTCTTC. Its translation is CASSMGRGTYNEQFF.

The gene calls are TRBV15 and TRBJ2-1; D is uncertain. The germline V gene has CDR1 LNHNV and CDR2 YYDKDF (reference sequence). This CDR3 has 14 residues. The V end was cut by 1 base, the J end by 9 bases, with 13 bases between. CDR3 amino acids: CATSRGGLGTEQFF. In DNA, the CDR3 is TGTGCCACCAGCAGAGGTGGTTTGGGAACTGAGCAGTTCTTC.

A single count supports this clonotype. This chain connects TRBV14 to TRBJ2-1; D uncertain. V lost 4 bases and J lost 4, with 8 bases in between. In germline, CDR1 is SGHDN, CDR2 FVKESK. The CDR3 is 13 residues long. CDR3 coding DNA: TGTGCCAGCAGCCGAGAACGGTACAATGAGCAGTTCTTC. Protein product: CASSRERYNEQFF.

This clonotype was counted between two and nine times. The chain carries TRBV28 and TRBJ1-2; 8 bases align to TRBD1. V was clipped by 7 bases and J by 3 bases; unmatched bases: 7. This CDR3 is built from 14 residues. The germline gives CDR1 MDHEN, CDR2 SYDVKM. CDR3 protein: CASIEDRGYYGYTF. The CDR3, as DNA: TGTGCCAGCATCGAAGACAGGGGTTACTATGGCTACACCTTC.

About this clonotype: Being one base from a much bigger clone, this may be a read error. The rearrangement links TRBV7-2 to TRBJ1-5; D call uncertain. The V and J ends lost 2 bases and 9 bases respectively, with 23 bases between them. There are 17 residues in the CDR3. From germline, CDR1 is SGHTA and CDR2 FQGNSA. This CDR3 is CASSLRDRPFGYRPQHF. In nucleotides, the CDR3 is TGTGCCAGCAGCTTAAGAGACCGGCCGTTTGGCTATCGGCCCCAGCATTTT.

The chain links TRBV5-1 to TRBJ2-5, with D possibly matching TRBD1 (5 bases). Trimming took off 6 bases at V and 3 bases at J, with 15 bases between the two ends. This CDR3 is 14 amino acids long. Germline lookup yields CDR1 SGHRS and CDR2 YFSETQ. The CDR3 reads CASNFGHSEETQYF. CDR3 coding DNA: TGCGCCAGCAACTTCGGACACTCGGAAGAGACCCAGTACTTC.

The rearrangement links TRBV4-1 to TRBJ2-1; a weak D match, TRBD2 (5 bases). Germline V gene data show CDR1 as MGHRA and CDR2 as YSYEKL. The CDR3 spans 13 residues. V dropped 4 bases and J dropped 8 bases, with 12 bases sitting between them. Written as DNA, the CDR3 is TGCGCCAGCAGCCTTCAGTCGGGGTATGAGCAGTTCTTC. It yields the protein CASSLQSGYEQFF.

V is TRBV5-1 and J is TRBJ2-7, with D possibly being TRBD1 (6 bases). The CDR3 is made up of 15 amino acids. CDR1 SGHRS and CDR2 YFSETQ come from the germline V gene. The V end lost 0 bases, the J end lost 1 base, and 11 bases lay between the germline ends. The CDR3 sequence is CASSLGPDSSYEQYV. The DNA for the CDR3 is TGCGCCAGCAGCTTGGGCCCGGACAGTTCCTACGAGCAGTACGTC.

This clonotype was counted only a few times. V and J are TRBV6-6 and TRBJ2-7; D is unclear. From germline, CDR1 is MNHNY and CDR2 SVGAGI (reference sequence). CDR3 length: 17 residues. Trimming took 0 bases from V and 4 from J, leaving 19 bases between them. CDR3 sequence: CASSYSNRVARLYEQYV. The CDR3 region has the DNA TGTGCCAGCAGTTACTCGAACCGAGTCGCTCGTTTGTACGAGCAGTACGTC.

This clonotype came up once. The CDR3: CATSDKYDSTDTQYF. The DNA for the CDR3 is TGTGCCACCAGTGATAAATACGACAGCACAGATACGCAGTATTTT. The chain has TRBV24-1 and TRBJ2-3; D call uncertain. The CDR3 extends over 15 amino acids. CDR1 and CDR2 from the germline V gene are KGHDR and SFDVKD. V lost 3 bases and J lost 0, with 9 bases in between.

The J gene is TRBJ2-1, the V gene TRBV19; 13 bases match TRBD2. The length of the CDR3 is 17 residues. The junction had 5 bases not matched to a gene; V was cut back by 0 bases and J by 6 bases. Germline V gene sequence: CDR1 LNHDA, CDR2 SQIVND (reference sequence). CDR3 in amino acids: CASSIDHGTSGINEQFF. In nucleotides, the CDR3 is TGTGCCAGTAGTATAGATCACGGGACTAGCGGGATCAATGAGCAGTTCTTC.

The table lists this clonotype with many counts. The chain uses TRBV7-2 and TRBJ2-7; D gene uncertain. Per germline, CDR1 SGHTA and CDR2 FQGNSA. Trimming shortened V by 0 bases and J by 2 bases, and 11 bases separated the two germline ends. This CDR3 comprises 15 residues. In nucleotides, the CDR3 is TGTGCCAGCAGCTTAGCCCCTAGTGACGCCTACGAGCAGTACTTC. Protein: CASSLAPSDAYEQYF.

This sequence joins TRBV7-6 and TRBJ2-1; possible D gene TRBD2, 5 bases. The CDR3 sequence is 16 residues long. With 6 bases removed from V and 1 base from J, the gap between germline ends came to 16 bases. CDR1 is SGHVS and CDR2 is FNYEAQ in the germline V gene. CDR3 sequence reads: CASRSDRGFSYNEQFF. CDR3 bases: TGTGCCAGCAGATCAGACCGGGGTTTTTCCTACAATGAGCAGTTCTTC. The full variable domain, its missing parts supplied by reference TRBV7-6 and TRBJ2-1, is GAGVSQSPRYKVTKRGQDVALRCDPISGHVSLYWYRQALGQGPEFLTYFNYEAQQDKSGLPNDRFSAERPEGSISTLTIQRTEQRDSAMYRCASRSDRGFSYNEQFFGPGTRLTVL.

The V gene is TRBV9, the J gene TRBJ1-5; D is uncertain. Germline values: CDR1 SGDLS, CDR2 YYNGEE. The CDR3 totals 14 residues. V lost 2 bases and J lost 6, with 12 bases in between. CDR3 nucleotides: TGTGCCAGCAGCGTTGGGGATACGAGTCAGCCCCAGCATTTT. It translates to CASSVGDTSQPQHF. Variable domain in full (rest from reference TRBV9 and TRBJ1-5): DSGVTQTPKHLITATGQRVTLRCSPRSGDLSVYWYQQSLDQGLQFLIQYYNGEERAKGNILERFSAQQFPDLHSELNLSSLELGDSALYFCASSVGDTSQPQHFGDGTRLSIL.

This chain uses TRBV4-1 with TRBJ2-1; weak D call: TRBD1 (5 bases). Trimming left V 2 bases short and J 9 bases short, with 11 bases between. The germline gives CDR1 MGHRA, CDR2 YSYEKL. The CDR3 consists of 13 residues. The CDR3 coding sequence is TGCGCCAGCAGCCAACAGGGTGTGAGTGAGCAGTTCTTC. Translating gives CASSQQGVSEQFF.

Many counts were recorded for this clonotype. The gene calls are TRBV6-5 and TRBJ2-2; 7 bases agree with TRBD2. With 2 bases clipped from V and 0 bases from J, the junction kept 3 bases outside the gene matches. Germline-derived CDR1 and CDR2 are MNHEY and SVGAGI. The length of the CDR3 is 16 residues. The CDR3 region is CASSYGLAANTGELFF. For the CDR3, the DNA is TGTGCCAGCAGTTACGGGCTAGCGGCGAACACCGGGGAGCTGTTTTTT.

Ten or more counts support this clonotype. The CDR3 nucleotides are TGTGCCAGCAGTGCCCGGGACAGCAGCTCTGGAAACACCATATATTTT. This encodes CASSARDSSSGNTIYF. The V gene is TRBV6-2 or TRBV6-3, the J gene TRBJ1-3, with 7 bases fitting TRBD1. Germline CDR1 reads MNHEY; CDR2 reads SVGEGT. V trimming: 5 bases; J trimming: 0 bases; junction bases outside the gene matches: 7. The CDR3 loop spans 16 amino acids.

This clonotype was seen at least ten times. This chain joins TRBV7-2 and TRBJ2-4, with a tentative D call TRBD1 (5 bases). V lost 4 bases to trimming and J lost 8 bases, with 18 bases between them. CDR1 is SGHTA, CDR2 FQGNSA, per germline. This CDR3 comprises 15 residues. CDR3 coding DNA: TGTGCCAGCAGCTCTCCCACAGGTTTGCCGGACATTCAGTACTTC. Translated, it gives CASSSPTGLPDIQYF. Combining the CDR3 with reference TRBV7-2 and TRBJ2-4 gives the whole variable domain GAGVSQSPSNKVTEKGKDVELRCDPISGHTALYWYRQSLGQGLEFLIYFQGNSAPDKSGLPSDRFSAERTGGSVSTLTIQRTQQEDSAVYLCASSSPTGLPDIQYFGAGTRLSVL.

This clonotype was seen more than once but under ten times. V gene TRBV6-1 combines with J gene TRBJ2-7; TRBD2 matches at 12 bases. Losses at the gene ends were 5 bases for V and 4 bases for J; bases not matched to a gene: 3. The CDR3 is 14 residues long. The germline V gene encodes CDR1 MNHNS and CDR2 SASEGT. CDR3 DNA: TGTGCCAGCAGTAAGACTAGCGGGAGTTACGAGCAGTACGTC. Translation gives CASSKTSGSYEQYV.

The genes are TRBV5-6 and TRBJ1-2; D unresolved. The CDR3 covers 13 residues. CDR1 is SGHDT and CDR2 is YYEEEE in the germline V gene. The V end was cut by 3 bases, the J end by 1 base, with 7 bases between. Written as DNA, the CDR3 is TGTGCCAGCAGCTCCAATTTTAACTATGGCTACACCTTC. This gives the protein CASSSNFNYGYTF. The complete variable domain, with remaining parts taken from reference TRBV5-6 and TRBJ1-2, reads DAGVTQSPTHLIKTRGQQVTLRCSPKSGHDTVSWYQQALGQGPQFIFQYYEEEERQRGNFPDRFSGHQFPNYSSELNVNALLLGDSALYLCASSSNFNYGYTFGSGTRLTVV.

This clonotype turned up a few times. The chain has TRBV7-8 and TRBJ1-1, with a tentative D call TRBD1 (5 bases). Germline values: CDR1 SGHVS, CDR2 FQNEAQ. Trimming took off 1 base at V and 0 bases at J, with 15 bases between the two ends. This CDR3 contains 17 residues. CDR3 region: CASSLEAGWGMNTEAFF. The DNA of the CDR3 is TGTGCCAGCAGCTTAGAAGCGGGCTGGGGGATGAACACTGAAGCTTTCTTT.

In DNA, the CDR3 is TGTGCCAGCAGGGTTTTAGGGGTCACTGAAGCTTTCTTT. Amino acids: CASRVLGVTEAFF. The gene calls are TRBV11-3 and TRBJ1-1, with D possibly being TRBD1 (5 bases). V was trimmed by 6 bases and J by 4 bases, leaving 12 bases between them. Germline CDR1 reads SGHNT; CDR2 reads YENEEA. This CDR3 contains 13 residues.

This clonotype was observed many times. The chain recombines TRBV7-6 with TRBJ2-7; 10 nucleotides line up with TRBD2. The CDR3 extends over 17 amino acids. J was trimmed by 0 bases and V by 6 bases; bases with no gene match: 11. Germline V CDR1 and CDR2: SGHVS, FNYEAQ. For the CDR3, the DNA is TGTGCCAGCAGTCCTACTAGCGGGACCACCGGCTCCTACGAGCAGTACGTC. It is translated as CASSPTSGTTGSYEQYV.

This rearrangement joins TRBV7-3 to TRBJ2-3, with 13 bases matching TRBD2. Germline V gene lookup returns CDR1 SGHTA and CDR2 FQGTGA. With 5 bases clipped from V and 6 bases from J, the junction kept 8 bases outside the gene matches. This CDR3 region has 16 residues. The CDR3 loop reads CASSPLTSGRLDTQYF. The CDR3 DNA follows: TGTGCCAGCAGCCCCCTGACTAGCGGGAGGTTGGATACGCAGTATTTT.

This clonotype has a count of ten or more. The genes are TRBV7-8 and TRBJ1-1; D might be TRBD1 (5 bases). Trimming removed 6 bases at V and 3 bases at J, with 20 bases between. The CDR3 runs to 16 residues. Germline V gene data show CDR1 as SGHVS and CDR2 as FQNEAQ. The CDR3 sequence is CASSALGATVYTEAFF. In DNA, the CDR3 is TGTGCCAGCAGTGCTTTAGGGGCTACGGTGTACACTGAAGCTTTCTTT.